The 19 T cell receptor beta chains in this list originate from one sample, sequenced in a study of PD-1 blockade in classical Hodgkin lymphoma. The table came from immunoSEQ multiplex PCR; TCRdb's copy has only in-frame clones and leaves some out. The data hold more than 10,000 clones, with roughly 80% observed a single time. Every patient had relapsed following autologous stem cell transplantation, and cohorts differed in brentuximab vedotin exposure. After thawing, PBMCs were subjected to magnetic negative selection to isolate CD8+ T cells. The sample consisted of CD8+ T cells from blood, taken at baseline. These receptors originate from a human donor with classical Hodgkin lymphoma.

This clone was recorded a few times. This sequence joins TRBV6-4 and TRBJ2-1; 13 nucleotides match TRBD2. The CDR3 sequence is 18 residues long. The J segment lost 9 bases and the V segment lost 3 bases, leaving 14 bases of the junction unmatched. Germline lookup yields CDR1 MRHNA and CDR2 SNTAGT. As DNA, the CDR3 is TGTGCCAGCAGTGATGAGACTAGCGGGAGGTCGAGGATGGGTGAGCAGTTCTTC. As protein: CASSDETSGRSRMGEQFF.

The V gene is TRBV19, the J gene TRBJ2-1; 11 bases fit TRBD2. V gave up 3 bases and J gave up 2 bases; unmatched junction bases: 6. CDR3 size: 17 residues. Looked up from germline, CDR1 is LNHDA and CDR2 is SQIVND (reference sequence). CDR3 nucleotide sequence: TGTGCCAGTAGTATTGGGCTAGCGGGAGGCCCCTACAATGAGCAGTTCTTC. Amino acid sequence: CASSIGLAGGPYNEQFF.

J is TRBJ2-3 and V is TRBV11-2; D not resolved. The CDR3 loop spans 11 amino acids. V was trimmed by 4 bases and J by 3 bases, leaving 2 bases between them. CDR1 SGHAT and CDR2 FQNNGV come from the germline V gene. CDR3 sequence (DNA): TGTGCCAGCAGCTCTACAGATACGCAGTATTTT. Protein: CASSSTDTQYF.

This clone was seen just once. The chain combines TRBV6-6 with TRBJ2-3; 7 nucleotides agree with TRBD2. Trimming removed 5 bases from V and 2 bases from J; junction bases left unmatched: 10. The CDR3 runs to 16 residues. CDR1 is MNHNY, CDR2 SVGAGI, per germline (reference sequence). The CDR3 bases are TGTGCCAGCAGTACTACCGGGACTACTTACACAGATACGCAGTATTTT. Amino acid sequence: CASSTTGTTYTDTQYF.

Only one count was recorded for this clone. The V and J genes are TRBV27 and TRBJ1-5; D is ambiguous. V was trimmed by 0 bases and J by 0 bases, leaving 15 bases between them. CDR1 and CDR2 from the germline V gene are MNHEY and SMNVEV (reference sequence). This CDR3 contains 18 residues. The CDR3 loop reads CASSLSISAGHSNQPQHF. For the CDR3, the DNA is TGTGCCAGCAGTTTATCTATCTCGGCAGGCCATAGCAATCAGCCCCAGCATTTT.

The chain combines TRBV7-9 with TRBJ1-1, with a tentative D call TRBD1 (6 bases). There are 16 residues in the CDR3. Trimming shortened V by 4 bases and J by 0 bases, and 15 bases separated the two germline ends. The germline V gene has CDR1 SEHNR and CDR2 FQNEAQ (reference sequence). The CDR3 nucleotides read TGTGCCAGCAGCTCGACACGGACAGCCGTGAACACTGAAGCTTTCTTT. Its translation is CASSSTRTAVNTEAFF.

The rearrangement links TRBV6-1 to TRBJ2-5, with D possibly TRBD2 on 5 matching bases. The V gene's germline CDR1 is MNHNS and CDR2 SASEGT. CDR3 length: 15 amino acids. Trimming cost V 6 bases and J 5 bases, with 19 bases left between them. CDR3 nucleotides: TGTGCCAGCAGCGGAACCTGGGAGCTGTGGGAGACCCAGTACTTC. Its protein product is CASSGTWELWETQYF.

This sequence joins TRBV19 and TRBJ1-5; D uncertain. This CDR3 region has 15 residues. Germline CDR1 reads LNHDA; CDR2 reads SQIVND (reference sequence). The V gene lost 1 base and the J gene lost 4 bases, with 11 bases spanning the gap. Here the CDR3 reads CASSIGGRSNQPQHF. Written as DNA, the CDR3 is TGTGCCAGTAGTATAGGAGGACGGAGTAATCAGCCCCAGCATTTT.

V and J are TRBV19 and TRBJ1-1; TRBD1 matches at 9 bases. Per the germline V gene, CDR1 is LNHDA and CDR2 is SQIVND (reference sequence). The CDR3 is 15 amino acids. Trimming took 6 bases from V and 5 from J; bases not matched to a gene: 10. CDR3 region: CASSLDRGYFTEAFF. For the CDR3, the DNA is TGTGCCAGTAGCCTCGACAGGGGGTATTTTACTGAAGCTTTCTTT.

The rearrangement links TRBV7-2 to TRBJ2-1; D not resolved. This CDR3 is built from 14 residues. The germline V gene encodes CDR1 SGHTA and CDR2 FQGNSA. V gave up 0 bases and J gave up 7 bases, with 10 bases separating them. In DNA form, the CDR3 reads TGTGCCAGCAGCTTAGCGGGGATGGGGAATGAGCAGTTCTTC. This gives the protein CASSLAGMGNEQFF.

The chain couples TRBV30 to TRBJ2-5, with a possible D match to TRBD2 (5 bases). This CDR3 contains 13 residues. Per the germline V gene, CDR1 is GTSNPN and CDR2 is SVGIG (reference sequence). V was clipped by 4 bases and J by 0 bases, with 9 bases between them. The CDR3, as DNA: TGTGCCTGGAACCCCGGGAACCAAGAGACCCAGTACTTC. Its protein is CAWNPGNQETQYF.

For the CDR3, the DNA is TGTGCCAGCAGTGAATGGGGGACAGGGGGGCACAATGAGCAGTTCTTC. Encoded protein: CASSEWGTGGHNEQFF. V and J are TRBV25-1 and TRBJ2-1, with TRBD1 matching 11 bases. This CDR3 comprises 16 residues. V lost 1 base and J lost 5; bases outside the gene matches: 4. Germline V gene lookup returns CDR1 MGHDK and CDR2 SYGVNS.

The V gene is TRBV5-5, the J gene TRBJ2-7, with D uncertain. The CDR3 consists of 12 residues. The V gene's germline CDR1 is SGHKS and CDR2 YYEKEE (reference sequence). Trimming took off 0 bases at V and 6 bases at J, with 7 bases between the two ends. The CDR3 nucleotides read TGTGCCAGCAGCTTGGGTCTGCTCGAGCAGTACTTC. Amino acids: CASSLGLLEQYF.

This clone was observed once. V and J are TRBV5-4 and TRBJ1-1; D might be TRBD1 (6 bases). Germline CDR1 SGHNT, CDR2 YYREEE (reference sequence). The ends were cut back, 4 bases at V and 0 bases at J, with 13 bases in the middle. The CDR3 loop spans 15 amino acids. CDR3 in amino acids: CASSPLTGLNTEAFF. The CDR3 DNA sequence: TGTGCCAGCAGCCCCCTGACAGGCTTGAACACTGAAGCTTTCTTT.

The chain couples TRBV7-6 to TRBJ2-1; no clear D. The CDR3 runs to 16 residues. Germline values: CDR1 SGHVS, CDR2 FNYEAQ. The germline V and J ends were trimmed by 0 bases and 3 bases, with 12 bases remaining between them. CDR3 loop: CASSLAGRGDYNEQFF. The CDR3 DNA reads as TGTGCCAGCAGCTTAGCTGGGCGTGGGGACTACAATGAGCAGTTCTTC.

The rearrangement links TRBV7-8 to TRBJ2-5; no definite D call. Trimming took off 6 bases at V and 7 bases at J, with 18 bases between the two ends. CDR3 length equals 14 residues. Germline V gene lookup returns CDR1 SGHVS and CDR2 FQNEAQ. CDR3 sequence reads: CASRTENLGGTQYF. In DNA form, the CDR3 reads TGTGCCAGCAGGACGGAGAACCTCGGTGGGACCCAGTACTTC.

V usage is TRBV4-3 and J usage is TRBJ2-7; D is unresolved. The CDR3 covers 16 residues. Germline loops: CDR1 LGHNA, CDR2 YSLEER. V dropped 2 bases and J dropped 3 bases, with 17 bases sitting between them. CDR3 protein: CASSQTHHNRIYEQYF. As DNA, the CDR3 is TGCGCCAGCAGCCAAACCCATCATAACAGAATCTACGAGCAGTACTTC.

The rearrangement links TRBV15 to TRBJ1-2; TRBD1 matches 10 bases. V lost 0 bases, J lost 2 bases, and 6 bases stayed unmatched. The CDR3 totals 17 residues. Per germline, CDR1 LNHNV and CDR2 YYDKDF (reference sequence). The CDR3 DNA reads TGTGCCACCAGCAGAGATTGGGGGACAGGGGCGAACTATGGCTACACCTTC. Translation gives CATSRDWGTGANYGYTF.

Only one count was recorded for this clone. The CDR3 bases are TGTGCCAGCAGTTTTCTCCTAGCCAGAAGTGCCGGTACCGGGGAGCTGTTTTTT. Its protein product is CASSFLLARSAGTGELFF. This chain joins TRBV28 and TRBJ2-2; tentative D call: TRBD2 (5 bases). CDR3 length: 18 amino acids. In germline, CDR1 is MDHEN, CDR2 SYDVKM. Trimming stripped 3 bases from V and 5 bases from J, with 22 bases between.